The 25 T cell receptor beta chains below come from one sample, sequenced in a study of OX40 agonist ivuxolimab in advanced cancers. The table came from immunoSEQ multiplex PCR; TCRdb's copy has only in-frame clones and leaves some out. The repertoire has 11,000 or so clones, just under 90% of them found once; the top ten carry roughly 49%. The sequencing used CD4+ or CD8+ T cells sorted from blood, collected in a trial of the OX40 agonist ivuxolimab. The receptors derive from an adult with an advanced solid tumor such as melanoma, head and neck, liver or kidney cancer.

This clone appeared a single time. The chain is built from TRBV19 and TRBJ1-1; 9 nucleotides match TRBD1. V was pared by 3 bases and J by 5 bases, with 7 bases of the junction left unmatched. CDR1 LNHDA and CDR2 SQIVND come from the germline V gene (reference sequence). The length of the CDR3 is 15 residues. The CDR3 protein is CASSMWTGDRTEAFF. In nucleotides, the CDR3 is TGTGCCAGTAGTATGTGGACAGGGGACAGGACTGAAGCTTTCTTT.

The chain uses TRBV6-5 and TRBJ2-3; 12 nucleotides line up with TRBD2. Germline CDR1 is MNHEY and CDR2 is SVGAGI. V was pared by 6 bases and J by 4 bases, with 5 bases of the junction left unmatched. The CDR3 runs to 15 residues. The CDR3 here is CASSLTSGSSDTQYF. CDR3 DNA sequence: TGTGCCAGCAGCCTGACTAGCGGGAGTTCAGATACGCAGTATTTT.

The chain recombines TRBV28 with TRBJ1-1; unclear D gene. The germline gives CDR1 MDHEN, CDR2 SYDVKM. The length of the CDR3 is 14 residues. Trimming shortened V by 3 bases and J by 5 bases, and 13 bases separated the two germline ends. The CDR3 coding sequence is TGTGCCAGCAGTTTCGTCGACTCGGGGACTGAAGCTTTCTTT. Encoded protein: CASSFVDSGTEAFF.

This clone was seen just once. The chain recombines TRBV7-9 with TRBJ2-7; D uncertain. CDR1 and CDR2 from the germline V gene are SEHNR and FQNEAQ (reference sequence). CDR3 size: 13 residues. V was clipped by 5 bases and J by 5 bases, with 13 bases between them. CDR3 amino acids: CASSQLMENEQYF. CDR3 in DNA: TGTGCCAGCAGCCAATTAATGGAAAACGAGCAGTACTTC.

This chain links TRBV7-3 with TRBJ2-1; D is tentatively TRBD1 or TRBD2 (5 bases each). The CDR3 is 16 residues long. The V end was cut by 3 bases, the J end by 0 bases, with 12 bases between. Germline assignment: CDR1 SGHTA and CDR2 FQGTGA. The CDR3 loop is CASSLGRPSSYNEQFF. CDR3 nucleotide sequence: TGTGCCAGCAGCTTGGGACGGCCAAGCTCCTACAATGAGCAGTTCTTC.

The J gene is TRBJ1-1, the V gene TRBV9; D remains unclear. CDR1 is SGDLS and CDR2 is YYNGEE in the germline V gene. The CDR3 length is 13 residues. With 0 bases removed from V and 1 base from J, the gap between germline ends came to 4 bases. The CDR3 DNA sequence: TGTGCCAGCAGCGTAGGAAGGAACACTGAAGCTTTCTTT. Translated: CASSVGRNTEAFF.

The chain carries TRBV7-9 and TRBJ1-4; D might be TRBD1 (5 bases). Germline V gene sequence: CDR1 SEHNR, CDR2 FQNEAQ (reference sequence). This CDR3 region has 14 residues. V was shortened by 5 bases and J by 8 bases, with 15 bases between the two germline ends. As DNA, the CDR3 is TGTGCCAGCAGCCTGCCGGGGACTGGGGAAAAACTGTTTTTT. It codes for CASSLPGTGEKLFF.

This clone has more than one count but fewer than ten. The chain links TRBV28 to TRBJ2-1; D perhaps matches TRBD1 (6 bases). Trimming took 6 bases from V and 1 from J, leaving 7 bases between them. Germline V CDR1 and CDR2: MDHEN, SYDVKM. The CDR3 totals 13 residues. This CDR3 is CASRRGSYNEQFF. The CDR3 nucleotides read TGTGCCAGCAGGAGGGGGTCCTACAATGAGCAGTTCTTC.

This rearrangement joins TRBV6-1 to TRBJ1-2, with D unclear. The CDR3 is made up of 12 amino acids. V was clipped by 5 bases and J by 12 bases, with 16 bases between them. Germline V gives CDR1 MNHNS, CDR2 SASEGT. CDR3: CASSSQTYGDTF. The CDR3 coding sequence is TGTGCCAGCAGTTCTCAGACATATGGGGACACCTTC.

The chain is built from TRBV29-1 and TRBJ2-7; D is undetermined. Trimming stripped 4 bases from V and 5 bases from J, with 9 bases between. Germline CDR1 is SQVTM and CDR2 is ANQGSEA. CDR3 length: 11 amino acids. CDR3 sequence reads: CSVGTSHEQYF. DNA for the CDR3: TGCAGCGTTGGGACCAGCCACGAGCAGTACTTC.

The V gene is TRBV4-1, the J gene TRBJ2-1, with a tentative D call TRBD2 (6 bases). This CDR3 spans 15 amino acids. CDR1 MGHRA and CDR2 YSYEKL come from the germline V gene. With 1 base removed from V and 3 bases from J, the gap between germline ends came to 10 bases. The CDR3 region has the DNA TGCGCCAGCAGCCAAGGGCTAGCGCACTACAATGAGCAGTTCTTC. It specifies CASSQGLAHYNEQFF.

This rearrangement joins TRBV4-1 to TRBJ2-7; 9 positions agree with TRBD1. The CDR3 consists of 16 residues. Germline CDR1 MGHRA, CDR2 YSYEKL. J gave up 2 bases and V 0 bases, and 5 bases lay outside the gene matches. CDR3 DNA: TGCGCCAGCAGCCAAGATATGAGGGACAGGGCCTACGAGCAGTACTTC. Its translation is CASSQDMRDRAYEQYF.

The chain has TRBV7-9 and TRBJ2-1; D gene unclear. V was clipped by 1 base and J by 8 bases, with 15 bases between them. The CDR3 runs to 15 residues. Germline values: CDR1 SEHNR, CDR2 FQNEAQ (reference sequence). CDR3 protein: CASSLVVISVDEQFF. The CDR3 DNA is TGTGCCAGCAGCTTAGTGGTTATTTCGGTGGATGAGCAGTTCTTC. Full variable domain (rest looked up from reference TRBV7-9 and TRBJ2-1): DTGVSQNPRHKITKRGQNVTFRCDPISEHNRLYWYRQTLGQGPEFLTYFQNEAQLEKSRLLSDRFSAERPKGSFSTLEIQRTEQGDSAMYLCASSLVVISVDEQFFGPGTRLTVL.

The genes are TRBV7-6 and TRBJ1-3; no clear D. Germline assignment: CDR1 SGHVS and CDR2 FNYEAQ. The CDR3 covers 15 residues. V was shortened by 4 bases and J by 4 bases, with 14 bases between the two germline ends. The CDR3, as DNA: TGTGCCAGCAGCTCCTCGGGTCAGAACGGAAACACCATATATTTT. It specifies CASSSSGQNGNTIYF.

This clone has a single count. This chain links TRBV20-1 with TRBJ1-2; D is uncertain. The ends were cut back, 6 bases at V and 8 bases at J, with 10 bases in the middle. The CDR3 has 10 residues. Germline lookup yields CDR1 DFQATT and CDR2 SNEGSKA (reference sequence). CDR3 DNA sequence: TGCAGTGCACCCCTATTAGGCTACACCTTC. Translated: CSAPLLGYTF.

This clone was seen just once. The chain carries TRBV10-3 and TRBJ1-1; D not resolved. V lost 2 bases, J lost 6 bases, and 4 bases lay in between. This CDR3 region has 11 residues. CDR1 and CDR2 (germline): ENHRY, SYGVKD. The CDR3 sequence: CAISEGPEAFF. CDR3 nucleotides: TGTGCCATCAGTGAGGGACCTGAAGCTTTCTTT.

This clone is large. The rearrangement joins TRBV7-9 to TRBJ2-7; D possibly corresponds to TRBD2 (5 bases). Trimming took off 1 base at V and 4 bases at J, with 11 bases between the two ends. The length of the CDR3 is 14 residues. CDR1 is SEHNR and CDR2 is FQNEAQ in the germline V gene (reference sequence). CDR3 region: CASSLGGSGYEQYF. In nucleotides, the CDR3 is TGTGCCAGCAGCTTAGGAGGGTCTGGGTACGAGCAGTACTTC.

The chain carries TRBV6-1 and TRBJ2-3; D is unclear. Between the trimmed V and J ends, which lost 2 bases and 9 bases, there was a span of 6 bases. This CDR3 has 11 residues. Germline CDR1 reads MNHNS; CDR2 reads SASEGT. CDR3 sequence reads: CASSERATQYF. The DNA for the CDR3 is TGTGCCAGCAGTGAACGAGCCACGCAGTATTTT.

This chain's CDR3 is CASSLGGGEQFF. The CDR3 DNA follows: TGTGCCAGCAGCTTAGGTGGAGGAGAGCAGTTCTTC. J is TRBJ2-1 and V is TRBV7-9; D might be TRBD2 (5 bases). The CDR3 is 12 amino acids. V was shortened by 1 base and J by 10 bases, with 8 bases between the two germline ends. CDR1 SEHNR and CDR2 FQNEAQ come from the germline V gene (reference sequence).

This chain connects TRBV27 to TRBJ2-2; D is undetermined. The CDR3 is 17 amino acids. Germline CDR1 is MNHEY and CDR2 is SMNVEV (reference sequence). Trimming cost V 6 bases and J 6 bases, with 23 bases left between them. The CDR3 coding sequence is TGTGCCAGCAGCTTCGTCCCCCCAACCCCCGCCGCCGGGGAGCTGTTTTTT. It specifies CASSFVPPTPAAGELFF.

This chain connects TRBV11-3 to TRBJ2-7, with 10 bases lining up with TRBD1. CDR3 length equals 13 residues. From germline, CDR1 is SGHNT and CDR2 YENEEA. Trimming cost V 8 bases and J 4 bases; bases outside gene matches: 5. The CDR3 loop is CASGGTGAYEQYF. CDR3 DNA sequence: TGTGCCAGCGGCGGGACAGGGGCGTACGAGCAGTACTTC.

The chain has TRBV7-3 and TRBJ2-3, with 10 bases identical to TRBD2. Germline V gene lookup returns CDR1 SGHTA and CDR2 FQGTGA. Trimming removed 0 bases from V and 3 bases from J; junction bases left unmatched: 0. The CDR3 consists of 15 residues. This chain's CDR3 is CASSLTTSGTDTQYF. Here the CDR3 DNA reads TGTGCCAGCAGCTTAACGACTAGCGGGACAGATACGCAGTATTTT.

This clone came up once. The chain links TRBV6-5 to TRBJ2-7; tentatively, D is TRBD1 (5 bases). V gave up 10 bases and J gave up 5 bases, with 24 bases separating them. The CDR3 is 15 amino acids. CDR1 and CDR2 from the germline V gene are MNHEY and SVGAGI. The CDR3 loop is CATTSQPSGFDEQYF. The CDR3 DNA reads as TGTGCCACCACTTCCCAGCCCTCAGGGTTCGACGAGCAGTACTTC.

Sample share makes this clone hyperexpanded (1% or more). This chain joins TRBV27 and TRBJ1-4; 7 bases are a match to TRBD1. CDR1 is MNHEY, CDR2 SMNVEV, per germline (reference sequence). Germline trimming cut 6 bases from V and 6 bases from J; bases unmatched to any gene: 13. The CDR3 runs 16 residues. The CDR3 nucleotides are TGTGCCAGCAGCCCCTTAGTCAGGGGGATTGATGAAAAACTGTTTTTT. Protein: CASSPLVRGIDEKLFF.

The chain joins TRBV11-3 to TRBJ1-4; the D gene is possibly TRBD1 (5 bases). The V gene's germline CDR1 is SGHNT and CDR2 YENEEA. Trimming took 4 bases from V and 9 from J, leaving 12 bases between them. This CDR3 has 13 residues. The DNA of the CDR3 is TGTGCCAGCAGCTCGTCGACAGAGAAAAAACTGTTTTTT. It translates to CASSSSTEKKLFF.